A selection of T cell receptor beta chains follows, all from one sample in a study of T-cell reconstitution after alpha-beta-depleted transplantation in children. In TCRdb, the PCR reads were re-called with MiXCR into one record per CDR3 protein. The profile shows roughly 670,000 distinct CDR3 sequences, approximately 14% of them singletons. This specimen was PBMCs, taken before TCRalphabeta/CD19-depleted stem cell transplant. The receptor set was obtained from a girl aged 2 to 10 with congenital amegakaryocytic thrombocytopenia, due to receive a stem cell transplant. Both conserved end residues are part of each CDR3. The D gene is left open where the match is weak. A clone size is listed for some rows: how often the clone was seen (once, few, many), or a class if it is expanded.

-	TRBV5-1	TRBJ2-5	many	CATRPNQETQYF	TGCGCCACGAGACCAAACCAAGAGACCCAGTACTTC
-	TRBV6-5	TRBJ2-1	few	CASSYSLTGTPDNEQFF	TGTGCCAGCAGTTACTCTCTCACAGGGACCCCGGACAATGAGCAGTTCTTC
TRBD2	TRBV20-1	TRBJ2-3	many	CSAREPAGFPSDTQYF	TGCAGTGCTAGAGAGCCAGCGGGATTCCCGTCAGATACGCAGTATTTT
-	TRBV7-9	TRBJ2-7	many	CASTTGPYEQYF	TGTGCCAGCACAACAGGGCCCTACGAGCAGTACTTC
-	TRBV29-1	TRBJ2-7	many	CSVRAGTHTHYEQYF	TGCAGCGTGAGGGCCGGGACTCATACTCACTACGAGCAGTACTTC
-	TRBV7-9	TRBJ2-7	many	CASSLVQVAYEQYF	TGTGCCAGCAGCTTAGTCCAAGTAGCCTACGAGCAGTACTTC
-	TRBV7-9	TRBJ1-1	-	CASSLAWIGEATEAFF	TGTGCCAGCAGCTTAGCGTGGATCGGGGAGGCCACTGAAGCTTTCTTT
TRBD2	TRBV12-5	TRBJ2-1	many	CASGLVLAGGISYNEQFF	TGTGCTAGTGGTTTGGTACTAGCGGGAGGTATCTCCTACAATGAGCAGTTCTTC
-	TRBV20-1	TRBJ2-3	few	CSAYSGTDTQYF	TGCAGTGCTTATAGCGGAACCGATACGCAGTATTTT
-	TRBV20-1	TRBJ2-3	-	CSAKRELTDTQYF	TGCAGTGCAAAAAGAGAACTCACAGATACGCAGTATTTT
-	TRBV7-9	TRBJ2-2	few	CAGSPGPGQNTGELFF	TGTGCCGGCAGCCCAGGTCCCGGGCAAAACACCGGGGAGCTGTTTTTT
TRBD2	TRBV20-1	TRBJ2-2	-	CSADGRLAGGPSTGELFF	TGCAGTGCTGATGGGAGGCTAGCGGGAGGCCCGAGCACCGGGGAGCTGTTTTTT
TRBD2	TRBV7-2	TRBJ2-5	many	CASSLALSSGAQETQYF	TGTGCCAGCAGCTTAGCGCTTTCTAGCGGAGCACAAGAGACCCAGTACTTC
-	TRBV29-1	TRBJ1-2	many	CSVGVLGGPYGYTF	TGCAGCGTTGGTGTTCTTGGTGGGCCCTATGGCTACACCTTC
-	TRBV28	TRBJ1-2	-	CVSRGRGAPPRGYTF	TGTGTCAGCAGGGGTAGAGGGGCCCCTCCGCGCGGCTACACCTTC
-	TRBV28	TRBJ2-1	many	CASSFQAGGSYNEQFF	TGTGCCAGCAGTTTTCAGGCAGGGGGGTCCTACAATGAGCAGTTCTTC
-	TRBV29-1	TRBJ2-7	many	CSVTTYAVRYEQYF	TGCAGCGTTACCACCTATGCAGTCCGCTACGAGCAGTACTTC
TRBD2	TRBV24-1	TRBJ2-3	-	CATRAGGEDTQYF	TGTGCCACCAGGGCGGGAGGGGAAGATACGCAGTATTTT
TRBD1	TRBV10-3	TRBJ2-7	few	CAIGIRQGLYEQYF	TGTGCCATCGGGATAAGACAGGGTCTCTACGAGCAGTACTTC
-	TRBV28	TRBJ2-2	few	CASSIRYSNTGELFF	TGTGCCAGCAGTATTCGTTACTCGAACACCGGGGAGCTGTTTTTT
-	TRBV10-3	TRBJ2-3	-	CAISESLLEENPDTQYF	TGTGCCATCAGTGAGTCCCTACTAGAGGAGAACCCAGATACGCAGTATTTT
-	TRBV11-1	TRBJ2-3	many	CASSLEIAPDTQYF	TGTGCCAGCAGCTTAGAAATAGCTCCAGATACGCAGTATTTT
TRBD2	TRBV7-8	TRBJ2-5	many	CASSERGLAGGISQETQYF	TGTGCCAGCAGCGAACGAGGACTAGCGGGAGGGATTTCCCAAGAGACCCAGTACTTC
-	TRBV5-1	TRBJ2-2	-	CASSPGPPGELFF	TGCGCCAGCAGCCCGGGCCCCCCCGGGGAGCTGTTTTTT
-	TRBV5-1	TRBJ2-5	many	CASRLEGAAETQYF	TGCGCCAGCAGACTTGAGGGCGCTGCAGAGACCCAGTACTTC
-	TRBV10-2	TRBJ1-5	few	CASRGTWDQPQHF	TGCGCCAGCAGGGGGACGTGGGATCAGCCCCAGCATTTT
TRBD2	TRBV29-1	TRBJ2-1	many	CSVDALAGGNEQFF	TGCAGCGTTGACGCCCTAGCGGGAGGGAATGAGCAGTTCTTC
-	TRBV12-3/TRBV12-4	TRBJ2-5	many	CASSPSFSLPETQYF	TGTGCCAGCAGTCCGTCGTTTTCCCTCCCTGAGACCCAGTACTTC
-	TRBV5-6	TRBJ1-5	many	CASSLATGLSNQPQHF	TGTGCCAGCAGCTTGGCGACAGGTTTAAGCAATCAGCCCCAGCATTTT
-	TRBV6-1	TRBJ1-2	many	CAGRKPGNPYGYTF	TGTGCCGGCCGAAAACCAGGGAATCCTTATGGCTACACCTTC
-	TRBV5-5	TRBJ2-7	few	CASSRLTPSYEQYF	TGTGCCAGCAGCCGACTGACCCCCTCCTACGAGCAGTACTTC
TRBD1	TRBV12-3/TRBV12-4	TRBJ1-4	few	CASRQAGGTNEKLFF	TGTGCCAGCAGGCAAGCAGGGGGGACTAATGAAAAACTGTTTTTT
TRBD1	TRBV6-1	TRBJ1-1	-	CASSEWDRQNTEAFF	TGTGCCAGCAGTGAATGGGACAGGCAGAACACTGAAGCTTTCTTT
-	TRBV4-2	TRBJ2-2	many	CASRRGRANTGELFF	TGTGCCAGCAGGAGGGGACGAGCGAACACCGGGGAGCTGTTTTTT
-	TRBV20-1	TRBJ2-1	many	CSARAEGLNEQFF	TGCAGTGCTAGGGCTGAGGGTCTCAATGAGCAGTTCTTC
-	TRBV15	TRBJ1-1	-	CATSRPGRDTEAFF	TGTGCCACCAGCAGACCGGGTAGGGACACTGAAGCTTTCTTT
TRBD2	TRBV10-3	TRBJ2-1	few	CAIEREGNSYNEQFF	TGTGCCATCGAGCGGGAGGGAAACTCCTACAATGAGCAGTTCTTC
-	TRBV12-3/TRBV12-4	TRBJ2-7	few	CASSWGRTYEQYF	TGTGCCAGCTCTTGGGGCAGAACCTACGAGCAGTACTTC
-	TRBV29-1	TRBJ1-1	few	CSVQNLPAGEGTEAFF	TGCAGCGTTCAGAATCTTCCGGCAGGGGAAGGGACTGAAGCTTTCTTT
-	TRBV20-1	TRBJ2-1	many	CSARDFHEQFF	TGCAGTGCTAGAGATTTCCATGAGCAGTTCTTC
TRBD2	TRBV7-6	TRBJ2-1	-	CASSSFTRLAGEVTTSYNEQFF	TGTGCCAGCAGCTCATTCACGAGACTAGCGGGAGAGGTAACAACCTCCTACAATGAGCAGTTCTTC
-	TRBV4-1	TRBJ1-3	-	CASSQGTYSGNTIYF	TGCGCCAGCAGCCAAGGGACCTACTCTGGAAACACCATATATTTT
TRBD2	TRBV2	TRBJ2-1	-	CASTDPKTSGYNEQFF	TGTGCCAGCACCGACCCAAAGACTAGCGGCTACAATGAGCAGTTCTTC
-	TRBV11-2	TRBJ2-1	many	CASSSLGDEQFF	TGTGCCAGCAGCTCTTTAGGCGATGAGCAGTTCTTC
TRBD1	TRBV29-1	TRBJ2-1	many	CSVVPPGTGQFF	TGCAGCGTTGTCCCCCCCGGGACAGGGCAGTTCTTC